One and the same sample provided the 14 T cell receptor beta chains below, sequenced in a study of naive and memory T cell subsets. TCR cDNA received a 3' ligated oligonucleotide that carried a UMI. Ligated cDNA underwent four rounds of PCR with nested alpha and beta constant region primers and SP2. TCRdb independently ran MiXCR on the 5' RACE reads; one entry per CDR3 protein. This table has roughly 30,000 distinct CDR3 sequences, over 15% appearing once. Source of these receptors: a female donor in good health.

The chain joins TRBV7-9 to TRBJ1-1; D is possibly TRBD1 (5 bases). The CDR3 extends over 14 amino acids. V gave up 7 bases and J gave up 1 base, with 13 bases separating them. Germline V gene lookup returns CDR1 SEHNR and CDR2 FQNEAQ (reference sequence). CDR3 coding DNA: TGTGCCAGCACCGGGACCGTCTGGAACACTGAAGCTTTCTTT. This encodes CASTGTVWNTEAFF.

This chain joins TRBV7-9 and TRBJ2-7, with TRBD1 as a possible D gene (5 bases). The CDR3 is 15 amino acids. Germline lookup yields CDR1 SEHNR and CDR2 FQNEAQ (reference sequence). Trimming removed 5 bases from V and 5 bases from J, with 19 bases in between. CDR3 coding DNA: TGTGCCAGCAGCCCGGCCGACAGCTCCTTCGACGAGCAGTACTTC. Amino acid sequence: CASSPADSSFDEQYF. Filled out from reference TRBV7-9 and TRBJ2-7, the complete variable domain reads DTGVSQNPRHKITKRGQNVTFRCDPISEHNRLYWYRQTLGQGPEFLTYFQNEAQLEKSRLLSDRFSAERPKGSFSTLEIQRTEQGDSAMYLCASSPADSSFDEQYFGPGTRLTVT.

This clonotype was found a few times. The CDR3 region has the DNA TGTGCCAGCAGTCCCCGAGGGGTCGGCTCTGGAAACACCATATATTTT. Translated: CASSPRGVGSGNTIYF. This chain uses TRBV27 with TRBJ1-3, with TRBD1 as a possible D gene (5 bases). This CDR3 comprises 16 residues. The V end lost 5 bases, the J end lost 0 bases, and 14 bases lay between the germline ends. In germline, CDR1 is MNHEY, CDR2 SMNVEV (reference sequence).

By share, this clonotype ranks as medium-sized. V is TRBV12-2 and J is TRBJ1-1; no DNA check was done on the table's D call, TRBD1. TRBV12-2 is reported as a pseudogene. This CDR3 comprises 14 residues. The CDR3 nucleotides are TGTGCAAGTCGTACCGGGACAGGGGGCACTGAAGCTTTCTTT. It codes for CASRTGTGGTEAFF.

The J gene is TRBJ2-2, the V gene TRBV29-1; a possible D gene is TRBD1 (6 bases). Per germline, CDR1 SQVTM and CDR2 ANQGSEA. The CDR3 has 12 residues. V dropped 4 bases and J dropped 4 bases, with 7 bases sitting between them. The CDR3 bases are TGCAGCGTTGGACAGGCCACCGGGGAGCTGTTTTTT. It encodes CSVGQATGELFF.

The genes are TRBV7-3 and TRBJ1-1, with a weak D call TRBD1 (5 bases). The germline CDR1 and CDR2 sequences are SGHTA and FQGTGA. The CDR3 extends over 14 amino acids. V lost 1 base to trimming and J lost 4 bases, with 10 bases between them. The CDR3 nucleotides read TGTGCCAGCAGCTTAATTCTTGGGGGCACTGAAGCTTTCTTT. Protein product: CASSLILGGTEAFF.

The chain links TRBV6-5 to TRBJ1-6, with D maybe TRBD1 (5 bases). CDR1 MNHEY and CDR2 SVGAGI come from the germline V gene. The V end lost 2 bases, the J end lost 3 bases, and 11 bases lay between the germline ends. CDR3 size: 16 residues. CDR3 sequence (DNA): TGTGCCAGCAGTTACGGAGGGGCTCTCTATAATTCACCCCTCCACTTT. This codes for CASSYGGALYNSPLHF.

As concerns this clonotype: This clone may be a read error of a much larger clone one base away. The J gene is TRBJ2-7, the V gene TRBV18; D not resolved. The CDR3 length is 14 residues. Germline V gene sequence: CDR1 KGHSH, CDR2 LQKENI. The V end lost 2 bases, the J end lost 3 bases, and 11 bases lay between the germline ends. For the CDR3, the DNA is TGTGCCAGCTCACCAGCGGTGACGCGCTACGAGCAGTACTTC. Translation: CASSPAVTRYEQYF.

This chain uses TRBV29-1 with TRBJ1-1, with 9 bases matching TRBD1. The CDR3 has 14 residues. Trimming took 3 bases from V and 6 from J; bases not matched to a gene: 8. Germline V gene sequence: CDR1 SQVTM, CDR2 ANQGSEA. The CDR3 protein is CSVDPGTGPAEAFF. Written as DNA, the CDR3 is TGCAGCGTTGACCCCGGGACAGGGCCGGCTGAAGCTTTCTTT.

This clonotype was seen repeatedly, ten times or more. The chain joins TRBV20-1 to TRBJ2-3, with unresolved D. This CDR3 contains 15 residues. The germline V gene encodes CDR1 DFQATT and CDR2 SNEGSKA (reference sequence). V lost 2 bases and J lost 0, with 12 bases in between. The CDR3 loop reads CSARSVQISTDTQYF. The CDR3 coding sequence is TGCAGTGCTAGATCGGTCCAAATAAGCACAGATACGCAGTATTTT.

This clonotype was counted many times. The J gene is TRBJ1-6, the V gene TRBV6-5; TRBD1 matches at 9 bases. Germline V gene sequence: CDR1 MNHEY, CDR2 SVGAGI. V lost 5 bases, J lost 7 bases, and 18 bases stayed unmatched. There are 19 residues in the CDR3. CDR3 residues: CASSLKGQGRSLKNSPLHF. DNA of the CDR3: TGTGCCAGCAGTCTGAAGGGACAGGGACGGTCGCTTAAGAATTCACCCCTCCACTTT.

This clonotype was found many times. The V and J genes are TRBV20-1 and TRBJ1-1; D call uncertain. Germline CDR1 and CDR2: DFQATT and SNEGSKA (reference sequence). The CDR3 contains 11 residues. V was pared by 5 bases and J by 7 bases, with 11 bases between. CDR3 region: CSAGAKLEAFF. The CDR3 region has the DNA TGCAGTGCTGGAGCCAAACTTGAAGCTTTCTTT.

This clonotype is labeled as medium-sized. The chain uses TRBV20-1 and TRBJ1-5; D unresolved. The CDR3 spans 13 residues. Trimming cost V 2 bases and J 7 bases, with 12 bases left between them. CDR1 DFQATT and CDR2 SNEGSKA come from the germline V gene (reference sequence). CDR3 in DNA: TGCAGTGCTAGAAGGGTCCCCAACCAGCCCCAGCATTTT. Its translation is CSARRVPNQPQHF.

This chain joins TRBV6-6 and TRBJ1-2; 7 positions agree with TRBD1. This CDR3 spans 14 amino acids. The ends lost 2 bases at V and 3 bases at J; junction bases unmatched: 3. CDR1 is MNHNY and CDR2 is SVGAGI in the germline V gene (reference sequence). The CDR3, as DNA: TGTGCCAGCAGTTACACGACAGGGTACTATGGCTACACCTTC. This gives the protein CASSYTTGYYGYTF.